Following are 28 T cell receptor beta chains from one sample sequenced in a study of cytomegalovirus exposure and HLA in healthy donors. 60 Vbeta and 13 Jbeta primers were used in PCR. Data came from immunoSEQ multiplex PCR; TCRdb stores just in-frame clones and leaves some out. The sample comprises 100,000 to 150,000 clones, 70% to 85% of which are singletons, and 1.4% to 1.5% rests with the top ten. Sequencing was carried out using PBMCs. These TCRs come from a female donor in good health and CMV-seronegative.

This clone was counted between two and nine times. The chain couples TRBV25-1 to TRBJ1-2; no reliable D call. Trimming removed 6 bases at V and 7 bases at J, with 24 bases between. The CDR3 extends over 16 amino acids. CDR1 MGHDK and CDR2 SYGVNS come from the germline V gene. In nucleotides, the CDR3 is TGTGCCAGCAGCGATTACACTGACACTCGATTGAGTGGCTACACCTTC. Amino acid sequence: CASSDYTDTRLSGYTF.

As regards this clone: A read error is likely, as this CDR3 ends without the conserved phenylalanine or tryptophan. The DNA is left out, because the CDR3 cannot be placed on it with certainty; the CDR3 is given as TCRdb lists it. The CDR3 here is CASTPKGRSG. The chain recombines TRBV6-6 with TRBJ1-1. Both ends counted, the CDR3 spans 10 residues. CDR1 and CDR2 (germline): MNHNY, SVGAGI (reference sequence).

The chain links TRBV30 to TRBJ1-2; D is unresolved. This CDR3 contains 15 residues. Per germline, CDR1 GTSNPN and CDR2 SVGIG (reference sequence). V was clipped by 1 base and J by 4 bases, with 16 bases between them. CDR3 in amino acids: CAWSAVGGRGYGYTF. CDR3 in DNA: TGTGCCTGGAGTGCTGTCGGAGGTCGGGGCTATGGCTACACCTTC.

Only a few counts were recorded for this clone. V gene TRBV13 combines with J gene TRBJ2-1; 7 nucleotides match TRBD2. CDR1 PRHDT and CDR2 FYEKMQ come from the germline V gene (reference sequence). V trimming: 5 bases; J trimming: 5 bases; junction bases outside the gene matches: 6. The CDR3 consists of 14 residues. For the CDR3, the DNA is TGTGCCAGCAGCATCCGGGACTATAACAATGAGCAGTTCTTC. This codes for CASSIRDYNNEQFF.

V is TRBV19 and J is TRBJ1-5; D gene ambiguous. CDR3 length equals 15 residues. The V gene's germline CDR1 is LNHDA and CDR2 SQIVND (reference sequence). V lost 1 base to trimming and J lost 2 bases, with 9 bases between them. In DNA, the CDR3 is TGTGCCAGTAGTATAGCCCCGAGTGGCAATCAGCCCCAGCATTTT. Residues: CASSIAPSGNQPQHF.

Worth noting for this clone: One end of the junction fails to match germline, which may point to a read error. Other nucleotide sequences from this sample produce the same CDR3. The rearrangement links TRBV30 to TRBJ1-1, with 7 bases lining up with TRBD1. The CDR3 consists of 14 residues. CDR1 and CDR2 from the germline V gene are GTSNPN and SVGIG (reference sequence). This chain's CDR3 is CAWSDRGLNTEAFF. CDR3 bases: TGTGCCTGGAGTGACAGGGGATTGAACACTGAAGCCTTCTTT.

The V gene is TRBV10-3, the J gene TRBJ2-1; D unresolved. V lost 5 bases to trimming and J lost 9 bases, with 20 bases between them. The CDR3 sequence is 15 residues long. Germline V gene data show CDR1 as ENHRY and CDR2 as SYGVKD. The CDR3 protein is CAISTTTQKTSEQFF. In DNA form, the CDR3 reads TGTGCCATCAGTACCACGACTCAAAAGACCTCTGAGCAGTTCTTC.

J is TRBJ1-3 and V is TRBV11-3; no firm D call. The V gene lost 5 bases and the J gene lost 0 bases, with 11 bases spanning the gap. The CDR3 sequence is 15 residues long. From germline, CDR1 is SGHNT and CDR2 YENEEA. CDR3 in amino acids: CASSLRGSSGNTIYF. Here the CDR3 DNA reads TGTGCCAGCAGCCTCCGGGGAAGCTCTGGAAACACCATATATTTT.

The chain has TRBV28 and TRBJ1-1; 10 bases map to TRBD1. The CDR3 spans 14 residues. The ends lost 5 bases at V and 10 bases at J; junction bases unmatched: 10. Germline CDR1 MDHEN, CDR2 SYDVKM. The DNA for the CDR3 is TGTGCCAGCAGTCCCTCAGGGACAGGGGAAGGAGCTTTCTTT. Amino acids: CASSPSGTGEGAFF.

CDR3 region: CATGTDRNEQFF. The CDR3 DNA is TGTGCCACCGGGACAGATCGCAATGAGCAGTTCTTC. V gene TRBV15 combines with J gene TRBJ2-1; TRBD1 aligns across 7 bases. CDR1 and CDR2 (germline): LNHNV, YYDKDF (reference sequence). There are 12 residues in the CDR3. Losses at the gene ends were 8 bases for V and 6 bases for J; bases not matched to a gene: 4.

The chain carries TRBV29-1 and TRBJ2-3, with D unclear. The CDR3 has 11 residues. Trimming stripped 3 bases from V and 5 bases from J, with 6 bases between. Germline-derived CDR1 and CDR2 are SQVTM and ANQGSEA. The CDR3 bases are TGCAGCGTTGAGGTACTAGATACGCAGTATTTT. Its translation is CSVEVLDTQYF.

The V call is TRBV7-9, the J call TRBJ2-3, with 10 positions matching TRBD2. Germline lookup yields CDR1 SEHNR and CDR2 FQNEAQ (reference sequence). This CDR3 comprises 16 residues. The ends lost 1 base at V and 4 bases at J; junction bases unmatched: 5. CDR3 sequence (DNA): TGTGCCAGCAGCTTAGGAAACCTAGCGGGAGCAGATACGCAGTATTTT. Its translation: CASSLGNLAGADTQYF.

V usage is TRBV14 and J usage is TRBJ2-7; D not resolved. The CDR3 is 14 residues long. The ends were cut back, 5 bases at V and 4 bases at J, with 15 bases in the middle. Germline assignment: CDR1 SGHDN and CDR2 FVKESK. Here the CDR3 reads CASSTFSAWYEQYF. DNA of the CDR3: TGTGCCAGCAGCACCTTTTCAGCGTGGTACGAGCAGTACTTC.

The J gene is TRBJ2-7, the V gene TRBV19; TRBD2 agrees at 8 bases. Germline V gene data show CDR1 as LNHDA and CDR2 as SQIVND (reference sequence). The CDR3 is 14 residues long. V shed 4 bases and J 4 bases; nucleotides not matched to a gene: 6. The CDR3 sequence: CASSKPGGPYEQYF. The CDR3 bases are TGTGCCAGTAGTAAACCGGGAGGGCCTTACGAGCAGTACTTC.

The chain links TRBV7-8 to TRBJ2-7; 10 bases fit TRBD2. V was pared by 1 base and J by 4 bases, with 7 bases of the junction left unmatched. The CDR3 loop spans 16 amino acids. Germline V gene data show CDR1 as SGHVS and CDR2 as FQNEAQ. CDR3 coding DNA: TGTGCCAGCAGCTTAGTAGCTAGCGGGAGAAGTTACGAGCAGTACTTC. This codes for CASSLVASGRSYEQYF.

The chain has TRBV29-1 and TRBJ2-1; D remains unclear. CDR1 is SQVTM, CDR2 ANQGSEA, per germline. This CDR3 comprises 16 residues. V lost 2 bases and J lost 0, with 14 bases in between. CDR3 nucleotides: TGCAGCGTTGAACCCCAGTCCCGGAGCTCCTACAATGAGCAGTTCTTC. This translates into CSVEPQSRSSYNEQFF.

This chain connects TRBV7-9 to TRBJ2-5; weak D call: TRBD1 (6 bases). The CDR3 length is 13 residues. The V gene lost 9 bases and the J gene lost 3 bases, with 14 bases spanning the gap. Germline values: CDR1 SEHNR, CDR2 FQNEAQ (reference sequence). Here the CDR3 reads CASYRDIEETQYF. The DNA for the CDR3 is TGTGCCAGTTACCGGGACATCGAAGAGACCCAGTACTTC.

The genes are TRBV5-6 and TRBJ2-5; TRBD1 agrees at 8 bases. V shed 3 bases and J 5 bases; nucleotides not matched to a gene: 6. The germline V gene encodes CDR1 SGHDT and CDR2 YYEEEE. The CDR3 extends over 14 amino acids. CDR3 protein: CASSYGQGGETQYF. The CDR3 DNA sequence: TGTGCCAGCAGCTACGGACAGGGAGGCGAGACCCAGTACTTC.

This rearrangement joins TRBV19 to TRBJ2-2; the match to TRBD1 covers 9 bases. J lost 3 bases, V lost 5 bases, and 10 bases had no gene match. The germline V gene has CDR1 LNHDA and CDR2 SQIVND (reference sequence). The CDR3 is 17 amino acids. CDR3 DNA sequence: TGTGCCAGTAGTGGCCGGGACAGGGAGAAAGACACCGGGGAGCTGTTTTTT. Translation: CASSGRDREKDTGELFF. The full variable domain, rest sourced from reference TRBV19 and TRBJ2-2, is DGGITQSPKYLFRKEGQNVTLSCEQNLNHDAMYWYRQDPGQGLRLIYYSQIVNDFQKGDIAEGYSVSREKKESFPLTVTSAQKNPTAFYLCASSGRDREKDTGELFFGEGSRLTVL.

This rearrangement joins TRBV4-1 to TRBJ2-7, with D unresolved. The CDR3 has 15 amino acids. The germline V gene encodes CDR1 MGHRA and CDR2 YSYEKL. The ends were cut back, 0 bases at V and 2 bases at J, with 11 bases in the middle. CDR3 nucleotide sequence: TGCGCCAGCAGCCAAGACTCACAGTACCCCTACGAGCAGTACTTC. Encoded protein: CASSQDSQYPYEQYF.

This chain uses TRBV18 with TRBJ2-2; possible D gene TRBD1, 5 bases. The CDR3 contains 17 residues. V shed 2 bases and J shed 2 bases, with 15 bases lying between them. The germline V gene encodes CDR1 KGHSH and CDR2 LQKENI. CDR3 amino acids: CASSPSSARANTGELFF. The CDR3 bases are TGTGCCAGCTCACCATCATCAGCCAGGGCTAACACCGGGGAGCTGTTTTTT.

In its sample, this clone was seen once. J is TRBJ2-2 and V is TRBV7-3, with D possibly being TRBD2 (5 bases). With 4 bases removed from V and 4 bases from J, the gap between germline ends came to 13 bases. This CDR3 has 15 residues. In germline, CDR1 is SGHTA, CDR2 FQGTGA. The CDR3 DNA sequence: TGTGCCAGCAGCTCGAGCGGACTGACCACCGGGGAGCTGTTTTTT. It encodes CASSSSGLTTGELFF. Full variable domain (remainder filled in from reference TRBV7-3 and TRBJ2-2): GAGVSQTPSNKVTEKGKYVELRCDPISGHTALYWYRQSLGQGPEFLIYFQGTGAADDSGLPNDRFFAVRPEGSVSTLKIQRTERGDSAVYLCASSSSGLTTGELFFGEGSRLTVL.

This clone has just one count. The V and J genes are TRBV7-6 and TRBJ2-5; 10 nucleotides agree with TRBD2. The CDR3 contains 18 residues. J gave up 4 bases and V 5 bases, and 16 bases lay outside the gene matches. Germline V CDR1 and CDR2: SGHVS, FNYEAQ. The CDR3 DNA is TGTGCCAGCAGCCCATTAGGGTGGCAGCGGGAGGGCCGAGAGACCCAGTACTTC. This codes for CASSPLGWQREGRETQYF.

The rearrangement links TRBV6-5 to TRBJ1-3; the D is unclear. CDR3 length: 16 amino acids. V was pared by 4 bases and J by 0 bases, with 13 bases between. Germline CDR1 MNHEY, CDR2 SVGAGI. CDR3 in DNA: TGTGCCAGCAGTTTAGGACGGGGAAACTCTGGAAACACCATATATTTT. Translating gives CASSLGRGNSGNTIYF.

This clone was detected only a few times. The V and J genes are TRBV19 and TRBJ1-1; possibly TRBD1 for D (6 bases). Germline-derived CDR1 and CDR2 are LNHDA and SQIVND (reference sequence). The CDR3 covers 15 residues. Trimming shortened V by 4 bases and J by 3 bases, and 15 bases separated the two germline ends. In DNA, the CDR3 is TGTGCCAGTAGTAACCCCCCTGAGGGGGACACTGAAGCTTTCTTT. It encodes CASSNPPEGDTEAFF. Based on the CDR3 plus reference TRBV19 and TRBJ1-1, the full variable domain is DGGITQSPKYLFRKEGQNVTLSCEQNLNHDAMYWYRQDPGQGLRLIYYSQIVNDFQKGDIAEGYSVSREKKESFPLTVTSAQKNPTAFYLCASSNPPEGDTEAFFGQGTRLTVV.

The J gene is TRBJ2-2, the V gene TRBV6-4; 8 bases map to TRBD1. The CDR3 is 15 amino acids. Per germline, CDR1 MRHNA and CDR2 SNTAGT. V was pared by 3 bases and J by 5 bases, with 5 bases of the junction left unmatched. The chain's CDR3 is CASSEYRGTTGELFF. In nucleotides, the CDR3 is TGTGCCAGCAGTGAATACAGGGGGACGACCGGGGAGCTGTTTTTT.

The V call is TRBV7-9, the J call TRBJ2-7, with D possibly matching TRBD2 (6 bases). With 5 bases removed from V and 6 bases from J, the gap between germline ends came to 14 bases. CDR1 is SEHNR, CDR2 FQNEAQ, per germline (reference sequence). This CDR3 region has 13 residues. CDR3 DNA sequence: TGTGCCAGCAGCGCCGATTCGGGGGTCGAGCAGTACTTC. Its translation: CASSADSGVEQYF.

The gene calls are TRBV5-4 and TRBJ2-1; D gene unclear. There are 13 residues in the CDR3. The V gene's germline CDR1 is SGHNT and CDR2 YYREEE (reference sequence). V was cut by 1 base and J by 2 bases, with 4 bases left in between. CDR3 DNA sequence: TGTGCCAGCAGCTTGCAAACCTACAATGAGCAGTTCTTC. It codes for CASSLQTYNEQFF. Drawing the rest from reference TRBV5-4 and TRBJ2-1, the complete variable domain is ETGVTQSPTHLIKTRGQQVTLRCSSQSGHNTVSWYQQALGQGPQFIFQYYREEENGRGNFPPRFSGLQFPNYSSELNVNALELDDSALYLCASSLQTYNEQFFGPGTRLTVL.